The source of this TCR beta chain is a study of response to subunit inactivated influenza vaccine. The study's findings and limits: Authors proposed each seasonal influenza vaccination draws in few new T cells.

CDR3 length equals 11 residues. The V end lost 7 bases, the J end lost 5 bases, and 8 bases lay between the germline ends. Germline CDR1 is MDHEN and CDR2 is SYDVKM. TCRdb redid the calling of the RT-PCR reads with MiXCR, one entry per CDR3 protein. The repertoire has 500,000 to 600,000 distinct CDR3 sequences, 7.6% of them found once; the top ten carry 13%. This clonotype showed up just a few times. Antigen specificity is unknown. The chain couples TRBV28 to TRBJ1-1, with D unresolved. The source was PBMCs from blood, collected around 25 months after vaccination. The sequence came from a man between 50 and 75 years old who received an inactivated influenza vaccine. The CDR3 sequence is CASTRWTEAFF. As DNA, the CDR3 is TGTGCCAGCACCCGGTGGACTGAAGCTTTCTTT.